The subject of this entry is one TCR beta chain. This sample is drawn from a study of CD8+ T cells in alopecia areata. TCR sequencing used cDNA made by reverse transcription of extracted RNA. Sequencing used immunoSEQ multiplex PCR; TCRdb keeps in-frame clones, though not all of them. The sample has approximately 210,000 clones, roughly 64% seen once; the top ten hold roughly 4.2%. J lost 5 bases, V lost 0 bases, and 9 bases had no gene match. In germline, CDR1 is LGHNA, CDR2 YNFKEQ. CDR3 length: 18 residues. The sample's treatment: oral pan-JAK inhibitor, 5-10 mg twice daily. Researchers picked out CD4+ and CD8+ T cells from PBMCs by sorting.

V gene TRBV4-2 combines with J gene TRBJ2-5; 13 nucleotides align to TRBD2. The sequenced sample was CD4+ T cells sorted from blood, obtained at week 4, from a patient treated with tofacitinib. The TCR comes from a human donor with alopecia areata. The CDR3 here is CASSQESTSGGAWETQYF. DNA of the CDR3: TGTGCCAGCAGCCAAGAGTCCACTAGCGGGGGGGCCTGGGAGACCCAGTACTTC.